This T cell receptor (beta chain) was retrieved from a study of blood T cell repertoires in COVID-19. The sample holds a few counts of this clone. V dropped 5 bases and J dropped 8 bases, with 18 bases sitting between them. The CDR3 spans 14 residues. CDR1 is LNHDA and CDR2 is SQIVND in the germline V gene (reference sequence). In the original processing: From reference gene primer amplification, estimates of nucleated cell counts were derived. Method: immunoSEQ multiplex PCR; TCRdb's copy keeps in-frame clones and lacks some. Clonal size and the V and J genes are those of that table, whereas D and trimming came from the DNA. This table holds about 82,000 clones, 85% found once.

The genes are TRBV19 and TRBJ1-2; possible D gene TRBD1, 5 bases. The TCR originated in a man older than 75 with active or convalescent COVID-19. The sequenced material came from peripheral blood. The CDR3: CASSPADRVHGYTF. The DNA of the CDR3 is TGTGCCAGTAGTCCAGCTGACAGAGTTCACGGCTACACCTTC.